The T cell receptor beta chain under discussion was sequenced for a study of OX40 agonist ivuxolimab in advanced cancers. Study in general: Patient treatment consisted of intravenous ivuxolimab administration every 2 weeks at 0.01 to 10 mg/kg. People in dose escalation had one of these cancers: hepatocellular carcinoma, melanoma, renal cell or head and neck cancer. Overall study findings and caveats: Among the lowest peripheral clonal expansion occurred in 0.1-3.0 mg/kg partial responders. More expanded clones were found, on average, in CD8+ than in CD4+ T cells.

TCRdb's table, derived via immunoSEQ multiplex PCR, lists solely in-frame clones and lacks some. This table holds some 48,000 clones, approximately 78% found once. For this clone: Antigen specificity is unknown.

The clonotype comes from an adult with an advanced solid tumor such as melanoma, head and neck, liver or kidney cancer. The sequenced sample was CD4+ or CD8+ T cells sorted from blood, obtained in a trial of the OX40 agonist ivuxolimab.

This CDR3 reads CASSLLTGGWHSGANVLTF. DNA for the CDR3: TGTGCCAGCAGCCTCCTCACCGGGGGGTGGCACTCTGGGGCCAACGTCCTGACTTTC. The chain uses TRBV27 and TRBJ2-6; 7 bases are shared with TRBD2. The germline CDR1 and CDR2 sequences are MNHEY and SMNVEV (reference sequence). The trim removed 6 bases at V and 0 bases at J, leaving 14 bases unmatched. CDR3 length: 19 residues.